A single sample gave rise to the 10 T cell receptor beta chains below, sequenced in a study of T cells after yellow fever vaccination. TCRdb ran MiXCR on the 5' RACE reads and lists one entry per CDR3 protein. The sample carries some 320,000 distinct CDR3 sequences, 8% to 10% recorded once. Material: PBMCs, obtained on the day of the first yellow fever vaccination. The receptors derive from a man younger than 35 who received the YFV17D yellow fever vaccine.

This chain connects TRBV5-1 to TRBJ1-4; no clear D gene. Germline CDR1 is SGHRS and CDR2 is YFSETQ. This CDR3 contains 15 residues. Trimming stripped 2 bases from V and 0 bases from J, with 8 bases between. Here the CDR3 DNA reads TGCGCCAGCAGCTTCTCGGCGGCAACTAATGAAAAACTGTTTTTT. Protein sequence: CASSFSAATNEKLFF.

This clonotype has just a few counts. The chain carries TRBV5-1 and TRBJ1-5, with a possible D match to TRBD1 (6 bases). Trimming stripped 0 bases from V and 1 base from J, with 8 bases between. Germline CDR1 and CDR2: SGHRS and YFSETQ. The CDR3 is 15 amino acids. CDR3 sequence: CASSLDGQSNQPQHF. The CDR3 DNA sequence: TGCGCCAGCAGCTTGGACGGACAGAGCAATCAGCCCCAGCATTTT. The variable domain in full, with the rest retrieved from reference TRBV5-1 and TRBJ1-5, is KAGVTQTPRYLIKTRGQQVTLSCSPISGHRSVSWYQQTPGQGLQFLFEYFSETQRNKGNFPGRFSGRQFSNSRSEMNVSTLELGDSALYLCASSLDGQSNQPQHFGDGTRLSIL.

CDR3 amino acids: CASSYRRDKAYSNQPQHF. DNA of the CDR3: TGTGCCAGCAGTTACCGTCGGGACAAGGCTTATAGCAATCAGCCCCAGCATTTT. The chain has TRBV6-5 and TRBJ1-5, with D tentatively TRBD1 (6 bases). The CDR3 extends over 18 amino acids. Trimming left V 2 bases short and J 0 bases short, with 17 bases between. Germline CDR1 and CDR2: MNHEY and SVGAGI.

V usage is TRBV5-1 and J usage is TRBJ1-1, with D unresolved. The CDR3 runs to 13 residues. CDR1 and CDR2 from the germline V gene are SGHRS and YFSETQ. V gave up 4 bases and J gave up 4 bases, with 11 bases separating them. For the CDR3, the DNA is TGCGCCAGCAGCCCGCAAATCACCACTGAAGCTTTCTTT. Translation gives CASSPQITTEAFF.

The V call is TRBV12-3 or TRBV12-4, the J call TRBJ2-5; 9 bases agree with TRBD1. V shed 5 bases and J 7 bases; nucleotides not matched to a gene: 11. CDR3 length: 15 amino acids. The CDR3 region is CASSDQKQGAGTQYF. The CDR3 DNA is TGTGCCAGCAGTGACCAAAAACAGGGGGCAGGGACCCAGTACTTC.

In its sample, this clonotype was seen a few times. The chain carries TRBV5-6 and TRBJ2-4, with TRBD1 as a possible D gene (5 bases). This CDR3 contains 16 residues. Trimming left V 5 bases short and J 0 bases short, with 15 bases between. The germline CDR1 and CDR2 sequences are SGHDT and YYEEEE. The CDR3 protein is CASRKKGVGAKNIQYF. As DNA, the CDR3 is TGTGCCAGCAGAAAAAAAGGGGTTGGAGCCAAAAACATTCAGTACTTC.

This clonotype was seen only a few times. The chain couples TRBV7-9 to TRBJ1-2; D uncertain. The CDR3 has 12 residues. V gave up 4 bases and J gave up 9 bases, with 12 bases separating them. The germline CDR1 and CDR2 sequences are SEHNR and FQNEAQ (reference sequence). CDR3 bases: TGTGCCAGCAGCTCCGAAGGGTGGAGCTACACCTTC. Translating it yields CASSSEGWSYTF.

This clonotype was counted only a few times. The genes are TRBV5-5 and TRBJ1-1; D not resolved. The germline CDR1 and CDR2 sequences are SGHKS and YYEKEE (reference sequence). The CDR3 runs to 14 residues. V lost 10 bases to trimming and J lost 4 bases, with 20 bases between them. CDR3 nucleotide sequence: TGTGCCTGCCGAGGAGGGTCGTTAAGCACTGAAGCTTTCTTT. Its translation: CACRGGSLSTEAFF.

This clonotype was detected a few times. The chain carries TRBV7-8 and TRBJ2-1, with D possibly being TRBD1 (6 bases). Trimming left V 3 bases short and J 4 bases short, with 10 bases between. CDR3 size: 14 residues. Germline CDR1 reads SGHVS; CDR2 reads FQNEAQ. The CDR3 loop is CASSFYRGYNEQFF. The CDR3 DNA is TGTGCCAGCAGCTTTTATAGGGGGTACAATGAGCAGTTCTTC.

This clonotype was counted a few times. This sequence joins TRBV7-6 and TRBJ2-3; D call uncertain. Trimming took 5 bases from V and 4 from J, leaving 13 bases between them. The CDR3 consists of 14 residues. The germline V gene encodes CDR1 SGHVS and CDR2 FNYEAQ. The CDR3 bases are TGTGCCAGCAGCGACCCGCCGCCTCCAGATACGCAGTATTTT. Its protein is CASSDPPPPDTQYF.